This T cell receptor (beta chain) was obtained from a study of blood T cell repertoires in COVID-19. Whole-study context: Spain, Italy and the United States supplied samples that represented acute and convalescent COVID-19. T cells, B-cell-depleted T cells, or PBMCs provided the cDNA or gDNA that served as material.

The CDR3 totals 13 residues. Germline CDR1 is SGHNT and CDR2 is YYREEE (reference sequence). V dropped 1 base and J dropped 1 base, with 5 bases sitting between them. Sequencing was performed with immunoSEQ multiplex PCR; in TCRdb, only in-frame clones are kept and a portion is missing. Of under 130,000 clones in the sample, roughly nine tenths were seen once. Sequencing input: peripheral blood. The chain recombines TRBV5-4 with TRBJ1-1; unclear D gene. The origin of this receptor is a man in his fifties or sixties in a cohort sampled during active COVID-19. CDR3 in DNA: TGTGCCAGCAGCTTGCCAGAGAACACTGAAGCTTTCTTT. It yields the protein CASSLPENTEAFF.